These 20 T cell receptor beta chains share one sample of origin, sequenced in a study of blood T cell repertoires in COVID-19. Profiling relied on immunoSEQ multiplex PCR, and the TCRdb table lists in-frame clones only, not all of them. The table lists tens of thousands of clones, over 75% of them singletons. The sequencing input was peripheral blood. The receptors derive from an older man with acute or convalescent COVID-19.

V gene TRBV20-1 combines with J gene TRBJ2-1; D is perhaps TRBD1 (5 bases). The length of the CDR3 is 14 residues. CDR1 DFQATT and CDR2 SNEGSKA come from the germline V gene (reference sequence). V was pared by 3 bases and J by 0 bases, with 9 bases between. CDR3 loop: CSASRTSSYNEQFF. As DNA, the CDR3 is TGCAGTGCTAGTCGGACAAGCTCCTACAATGAGCAGTTCTTC.

As for this clone: A junction boundary mismatches the germline segment, possibly from a read error. The chain links TRBV3-1 (or the pseudogene TRBV3-2) to TRBJ1-2; D remains ambiguous. The CDR3 loop spans 11 amino acids. CDR1 and CDR2 (germline): LGHDT, YNNKEL (reference sequence). CDR3 coding DNA: TGTGCCAGCAGCCCCTGCCCAGGCAAACAGTTC. Its protein is CASSPCPGKQF.

Only one count was recorded for this clone. The V call is TRBV5-1, the J call TRBJ2-1; no reliable D call. The germline V gene has CDR1 SGHRS and CDR2 YFSETQ. CDR3 size: 14 residues. Trimming stripped 5 bases from V and 5 bases from J, with 14 bases between. The CDR3 sequence: CASRSVSRNNEQFF. CDR3 sequence (DNA): TGCGCCAGCAGATCGGTATCGCGGAACAATGAGCAGTTCTTC.

The rearrangement uses TRBV19 and TRBJ2-1; D gene ambiguous. The V end lost 9 bases, the J end lost 4 bases, and 10 bases lay between the germline ends. Per the germline V gene, CDR1 is LNHDA and CDR2 is SQIVND (reference sequence). The CDR3 covers 12 residues. The CDR3 spells CASRTVYNEQFF. CDR3 DNA: TGTGCCAGCCGAACAGTTTACAATGAGCAGTTCTTC. Filled out from reference TRBV19 and TRBJ2-1, the complete variable domain reads DGGITQSPKYLFRKEGQNVTLSCEQNLNHDAMYWYRQDPGQGLRLIYYSQIVNDFQKGDIAEGYSVSREKKESFPLTVTSAQKNPTAFYLCASRTVYNEQFFGPGTRLTVL.

This rearrangement joins TRBV19 to TRBJ2-7; perhaps TRBD2 as D (5 bases). Germline-derived CDR1 and CDR2 are LNHDA and SQIVND (reference sequence). The CDR3 length is 13 residues. The V end lost 5 bases, the J end lost 0 bases, and 8 bases lay between the germline ends. Here the CDR3 DNA reads TGTGCCAGTAGTTGGGAGAGCTCCTACGAGCAGTACTTC. The encoded protein is CASSWESSYEQYF. Filled out from reference TRBV19 and TRBJ2-7, the complete variable domain reads DGGITQSPKYLFRKEGQNVTLSCEQNLNHDAMYWYRQDPGQGLRLIYYSQIVNDFQKGDIAEGYSVSREKKESFPLTVTSAQKNPTAFYLCASSWESSYEQYFGPGTRLTVT.

This clone was seen more than once but under ten times. The chain joins TRBV19 to TRBJ2-7; maybe TRBD1 (6 bases). Germline V gene sequence: CDR1 LNHDA, CDR2 SQIVND (reference sequence). The CDR3 has 15 amino acids. Trimming took 5 bases from V and 3 from J, leaving 17 bases between them. The CDR3 reads CASSPQGHLLYEQYF. The CDR3 coding sequence is TGTGCCAGTAGTCCACAGGGCCACCTTCTCTACGAGCAGTACTTC. Full variable domain (rest looked up from reference TRBV19 and TRBJ2-7): DGGITQSPKYLFRKEGQNVTLSCEQNLNHDAMYWYRQDPGQGLRLIYYSQIVNDFQKGDIAEGYSVSREKKESFPLTVTSAQKNPTAFYLCASSPQGHLLYEQYFGPGTRLTVT.

This chain links TRBV24-1 with TRBJ1-5, with TRBD1 matching over 7 bases. This CDR3 is 14 amino acids long. Germline-derived CDR1 and CDR2 are KGHDR and SFDVKD. V shed 9 bases and J 6 bases; nucleotides not matched to a gene: 10. CDR3 in DNA: TGTGCCACCTTTTCCCAGCGACAGGGTCAGCCCCAGCATTTT. Its protein is CATFSQRQGQPQHF.

The rearrangement links TRBV18 to TRBJ1-2, with D possibly matching TRBD1 (6 bases). The CDR3 has 13 residues. The V gene lost 3 bases and the J gene lost 2 bases, with 7 bases spanning the gap. CDR1 and CDR2 (germline): KGHSH, LQKENI. The CDR3 DNA follows: TGTGCCAGCTCACCGGACAGAAACTATGGCTACACCTTC. As protein: CASSPDRNYGYTF.

CDR3 DNA sequence: TGTGCCAGCAGCCTCCGACAGGGGGACACTGAAGCTTTCTTT. It yields the protein CASSLRQGDTEAFF. The V gene is TRBV6-5, the J gene TRBJ1-1, with 9 bases that match TRBD1. CDR3 size: 14 residues. From germline, CDR1 is MNHEY and CDR2 SVGAGI. The trim removed 6 bases at V and 3 bases at J, leaving 5 bases unmatched.

The chain recombines TRBV2 with TRBJ1-6; no definite D call. CDR3 length equals 12 residues. Germline V gives CDR1 SNHLY, CDR2 FYNNEI. Trimming removed 5 bases at V and 5 bases at J, with 4 bases between. Here the CDR3 DNA reads TGTGCCAGCAGTCGTGATAATTCACCCCTCCACTTT. Amino acid sequence: CASSRDNSPLHF.

This chain uses TRBV9 with TRBJ2-1, with TRBD2 identical over 9 bases. Germline values: CDR1 SGDLS, CDR2 YYNGEE. The J segment lost 9 bases and the V segment lost 6 bases, leaving 19 bases of the junction unmatched. The CDR3 loop spans 17 amino acids. The CDR3 DNA is TGTGCCAGCACCCGCGGGGGGGGCGGGAGGATGAGTGGTGAGCAGTTCTTC. It yields the protein CASTRGGGGRMSGEQFF.

CDR3 in DNA: TGTGCCTGGCTCACCCTTGGTCGGGGGAACTATGGCTACACCTTC. It encodes CAWLTLGRGNYGYTF. This chain uses TRBV30 with TRBJ1-2, with a possible D match to TRBD1 (5 bases). Between the trimmed V and J ends, which lost 5 bases and 2 bases, there was a span of 18 bases. The germline V gene has CDR1 GTSNPN and CDR2 SVGIG (reference sequence). The CDR3 runs 15 residues.

The chain links TRBV2 to TRBJ2-7; TRBD1 matches at 8 bases. The CDR3 runs 15 residues. The germline CDR1 and CDR2 sequences are SNHLY and FYNNEI. With V trimmed by 6 bases and J by 2 bases, 9 bases remained unmatched. As DNA, the CDR3 is TGTGCCAGCAGAGAGGACAGGGTACCTACCTACGAGCAGTACTTC. This encodes CASREDRVPTYEQYF.

The chain has TRBV24-1 and TRBJ2-1; TRBD2 matches 9 bases. The CDR3 is 16 residues long. CDR1 and CDR2 from the germline V gene are KGHDR and SFDVKD. Trimming removed 3 bases from V and 5 bases from J; junction bases left unmatched: 7. The CDR3, as DNA: TGTGCCACCAGTGATCGGGTAGCGGGAGTTCACAATGAGCAGTTCTTC. Its protein product is CATSDRVAGVHNEQFF.

The gene calls are TRBV3-1 (or the pseudogene TRBV3-2) and TRBJ2-1; perhaps TRBD2 as D (6 bases). CDR3 length equals 18 residues. V lost 2 bases to trimming and J lost 2 bases, with 19 bases between them. CDR1 LGHDT and CDR2 YNNKEL come from the germline V gene (reference sequence). CDR3 sequence reads: CASSQNQYRGSAYNEQFF. The CDR3 nucleotides are TGTGCCAGCAGCCAAAACCAGTACCGGGGGAGTGCCTACAATGAGCAGTTCTTC.

The genes are TRBV14 and TRBJ1-1, with TRBD1 matching over 7 bases. After removal of 3 bases from V and 3 bases from J, the junction contained 7 bases not matched to a gene. Per germline, CDR1 SGHDN and CDR2 FVKESK. This CDR3 is 15 amino acids long. The CDR3 loop is CASSHLEDRYTEAFF. The CDR3 DNA is TGTGCCAGCAGCCATCTCGAGGACAGGTACACTGAAGCTTTCTTT.

The chain employs TRBV9 and TRBJ2-5; TRBD2 is a possible D gene (6 bases). Germline V lookup: CDR1 SGDLS, CDR2 YYNGEE. The CDR3 length is 15 residues. V shed 0 bases and J shed 2 bases, with 11 bases lying between them. The CDR3 region is CASSVGLASQETQYF. DNA for the CDR3: TGTGCCAGCAGCGTAGGGCTAGCGTCGCAAGAGACCCAGTACTTC.

V and J are TRBV5-1 and TRBJ2-7; TRBD1 agrees at 10 bases. After removal of 4 bases from V and 6 bases from J, the junction contained 7 bases not matched to a gene. This CDR3 is 14 amino acids long. In germline, CDR1 is SGHRS, CDR2 YFSETQ. CDR3: CASSPSGTGVEQYF. The DNA for the CDR3 is TGCGCCAGCAGCCCGAGCGGGACAGGGGTCGAGCAGTACTTC.

The V gene is TRBV5-1, the J gene TRBJ2-5, with TRBD1 identical over 7 bases. Losses at the gene ends were 3 bases for V and 6 bases for J; bases not matched to a gene: 5. Germline CDR1 is SGHRS and CDR2 is YFSETQ. The CDR3 contains 13 residues. Written as DNA, the CDR3 is TGCGCCAGCAGCTCCCGACAGGGCCAGACCCAGTACTTC. It specifies CASSSRQGQTQYF.

This clone has just a few counts. This chain connects TRBV15 to TRBJ1-3; tentatively, D is TRBD1 (5 bases). This CDR3 has 15 residues. Trimming cost V 0 bases and J 2 bases, with 8 bases left between them. Looked up from germline, CDR1 is LNHNV and CDR2 is YYDKDF (reference sequence). CDR3 in amino acids: CATSREGRAGNTIYF. The DNA for the CDR3 is TGTGCCACCAGCAGAGAAGGCAGGGCTGGAAACACCATATATTTT. Full variable domain (remainder filled in from reference TRBV15 and TRBJ1-3): DAMVIQNPRYQVTQFGKPVTLSCSQTLNHNVMYWYQQKSSQAPKLLFHYYDKDFNNEADTPDNFQSRRPNTSFCFLDIRSPGLGDTAMYLCATSREGRAGNTIYFGEGSWLTVV.